The 14 T cell receptor beta chains listed next were all sequenced from one sample in a study of shared clonotypes between healthy human individuals. Only in-frame clones appear in the TCRdb table, and some are missing; sequencing was by immunoSEQ multiplex PCR. The sample lists about 2.4 million clones, 93% occurring once. The sequenced material came from naive CD4+ T cells from PBMCs. Documented subset: CD45RA+ positively selected. The receptors stem from a man between 18 and 35 years old in good health. Some clones in this sample may be carry-over from other donors' samples.

This rearrangement joins TRBV27 to TRBJ2-7; D unclear. Germline V gene lookup returns CDR1 MNHEY and CDR2 SMNVEV (reference sequence). V was clipped by 8 bases and J by 1 base, with 9 bases between them. The CDR3 length is 12 residues. The CDR3 region is CASWEPSYEQYF. Here the CDR3 DNA reads TGTGCCAGCTGGGAACCATCCTACGAGCAGTACTTC.

The rearrangement links TRBV25-1 to TRBJ1-6; D might be TRBD1 (6 bases). CDR1 MGHDK and CDR2 SYGVNS come from the germline V gene. The CDR3 has 15 residues. V lost 5 bases to trimming and J lost 7 bases, with 15 bases between them. The CDR3 DNA sequence: TGTGCCAGCAGTAAACACAGGGAAGGGAATTCACCCCTCCACTTT. It codes for CASSKHREGNSPLHF.

The chain employs TRBV19 and TRBJ1-5; D not certain. The germline V and J ends were trimmed by 2 bases and 8 bases, with 10 bases remaining between them. The CDR3 is made up of 13 amino acids. Germline loops: CDR1 LNHDA, CDR2 SQIVND (reference sequence). CDR3 protein: CASSIWDLKPQHF. In DNA, the CDR3 is TGTGCCAGTAGTATATGGGATTTAAAGCCCCAGCATTTT.

The sample holds many counts of this clone. This chain links TRBV28 with TRBJ2-7; 9 positions agree with TRBD1. Germline V lookup: CDR1 MDHEN, CDR2 SYDVKM. The CDR3 sequence is 16 residues long. Unmatched junction bases numbered 9, after V lost 5 bases and J lost 1 base. The CDR3: CASSPPSGTGSYEQYF. The CDR3 DNA reads as TGTGCCAGCAGTCCCCCCTCCGGGACAGGGTCCTACGAGCAGTACTTC. The complete variable domain, with remaining parts taken from reference TRBV28 and TRBJ2-7, reads DVKVTQSSRYLVKRTGEKVFLECVQDMDHENMFWYRQDPGLGLRLIYFSYDVKMKEKGDIPEGYSVSREKKERFSLILESASTNQTSMYLCASSPPSGTGSYEQYFGPGTRLTVT.

This clone was observed once. This sequence joins TRBV5-6 and TRBJ1-3, with no clear D. This CDR3 contains 12 residues. Germline CDR1 SGHDT, CDR2 YYEEEE. V gave up 4 bases and J gave up 5 bases, with 7 bases separating them. The CDR3 region is CASSPSRNTIYF. Written as DNA, the CDR3 is TGTGCCAGCAGCCCCAGTAGAAACACCATATATTTT. The full variable domain, its missing parts supplied by reference TRBV5-6 and TRBJ1-3, is DAGVTQSPTHLIKTRGQQVTLRCSPKSGHDTVSWYQQALGQGPQFIFQYYEEEERQRGNFPDRFSGHQFPNYSSELNVNALLLGDSALYLCASSPSRNTIYFGEGSWLTVV.

The chain recombines TRBV5-4 with TRBJ2-2; D unresolved. Trimming shortened V by 3 bases and J by 5 bases, and 8 bases separated the two germline ends. CDR3 length: 13 amino acids. Germline CDR1 and CDR2: SGHNT and YYREEE (reference sequence). The CDR3 loop is CASSSAKTGELFF. CDR3 DNA sequence: TGTGCCAGCAGCTCCGCAAAGACCGGGGAGCTGTTTTTT.

The J gene is TRBJ2-6, the V gene TRBV19; maybe TRBD2 (6 bases). Deletions cut 1 base from V and 2 bases from J, with 12 bases between. Germline V gene data show CDR1 as LNHDA and CDR2 as SQIVND (reference sequence). This CDR3 has 17 residues. The CDR3 loop reads CASSIGLVETGANVLTF. The CDR3 nucleotides are TGTGCCAGTAGTATAGGACTAGTAGAAACTGGGGCCAACGTCCTGACTTTC.

V and J are TRBV11-2 and TRBJ1-1; tentatively, D is TRBD1 (6 bases). CDR3 length: 15 residues. Trimming stripped 7 bases from V and 2 bases from J, with 17 bases between. Germline CDR1 and CDR2: SGHAT and FQNNGV. Here the CDR3 reads CASNLLKGGNTEAFF. In DNA form, the CDR3 reads TGTGCCAGCAACCTCCTGAAGGGGGGTAACACTGAAGCTTTCTTT.

As concerns this clone: In the same sample, other DNA sequences code for this CDR3. The V gene is TRBV29-1, the J gene TRBJ2-3; 11 nucleotides agree with TRBD1. The trim removed 7 bases at V and 5 bases at J, leaving 5 bases unmatched. Germline CDR1 reads SQVTM; CDR2 reads ANQGSEA. The CDR3 runs 13 residues. CDR3 coding DNA: TGCAGCGCCACGGGACAGGGGGGAGATACGCAGTATTTT. It specifies CSATGQGGDTQYF.

The CDR3 region is CASSPPTLGNTIYF. CDR3 DNA sequence: TGTGCCAGCTCACCCCCGACACTGGGAAACACCATATATTTT. The chain combines TRBV18 with TRBJ1-3; D not certain. The V end lost 3 bases, the J end lost 4 bases, and 10 bases lay between the germline ends. The CDR3 runs 14 residues. Germline V CDR1 and CDR2: KGHSH, LQKENI.

This chain uses TRBV5-4 with TRBJ2-1; the D gene is possibly TRBD2 (5 bases). The ends were cut back, 0 bases at V and 7 bases at J, with 14 bases in the middle. Germline CDR1 is SGHNT and CDR2 is YYREEE (reference sequence). The CDR3 runs to 15 residues. The CDR3 DNA reads TGTGCCAGCAGCTTGGCGTTGGCGGGTACGAATGAGCAGTTCTTC. It is translated as CASSLALAGTNEQFF. Using reference TRBV5-4 and TRBJ2-1 for the parts outside the CDR3, the full variable domain is ETGVTQSPTHLIKTRGQQVTLRCSSQSGHNTVSWYQQALGQGPQFIFQYYREEENGRGNFPPRFSGLQFPNYSSELNVNALELDDSALYLCASSLALAGTNEQFFGPGTRLTVL.

The chain employs TRBV7-9 and TRBJ2-7; 9 bases agree with TRBD1. Per the germline V gene, CDR1 is SEHNR and CDR2 is FQNEAQ (reference sequence). The junction had 13 bases not matched to a gene; V was cut back by 4 bases and J by 6 bases. The CDR3 contains 16 residues. DNA for the CDR3: TGTGCCAGCAGCTACCCTCCGGGACAGGGATCCGCCGAGCAGTACTTC. The encoded protein is CASSYPPGQGSAEQYF. Variable domain in full (rest from reference TRBV7-9 and TRBJ2-7): DTGVSQNPRHKITKRGQNVTFRCDPISEHNRLYWYRQTLGQGPEFLTYFQNEAQLEKSRLLSDRFSAERPKGSFSTLEIQRTEQGDSAMYLCASSYPPGQGSAEQYFGPGTRLTVT.

J is TRBJ1-2 and V is TRBV19; D is perhaps TRBD1 (6 bases). This CDR3 has 14 residues. Trimming removed 2 bases at V and 6 bases at J, with 13 bases between. Germline V gene sequence: CDR1 LNHDA, CDR2 SQIVND (reference sequence). The CDR3: CASSIRGGAHGYTF. Here the CDR3 DNA reads TGTGCCAGTAGTATACGGGGGGGCGCCCATGGCTACACCTTC.

This clone was found once. CDR3 in DNA: TGTGCCAGCAGTTTATCCGGCCCCAATACGCAGTATTTT. The encoded protein is CASSLSGPNTQYF. The rearrangement uses TRBV28 and TRBJ2-3, with unresolved D. The CDR3 runs 13 residues. The V gene lost 1 base and the J gene lost 7 bases, with 9 bases spanning the gap. In germline, CDR1 is MDHEN, CDR2 SYDVKM.